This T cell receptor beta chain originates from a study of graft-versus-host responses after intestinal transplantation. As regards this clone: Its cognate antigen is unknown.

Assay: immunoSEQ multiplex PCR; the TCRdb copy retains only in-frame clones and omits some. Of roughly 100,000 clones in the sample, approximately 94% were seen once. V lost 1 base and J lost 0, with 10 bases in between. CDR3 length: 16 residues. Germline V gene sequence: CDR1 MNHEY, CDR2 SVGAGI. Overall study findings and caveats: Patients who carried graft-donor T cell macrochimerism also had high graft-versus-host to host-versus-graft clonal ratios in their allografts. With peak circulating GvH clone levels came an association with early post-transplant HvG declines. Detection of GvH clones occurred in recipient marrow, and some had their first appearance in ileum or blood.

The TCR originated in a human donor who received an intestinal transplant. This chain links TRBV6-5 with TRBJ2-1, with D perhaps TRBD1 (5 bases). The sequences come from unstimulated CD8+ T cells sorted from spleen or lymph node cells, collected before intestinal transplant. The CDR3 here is CASSYFQGSSYNEQFF. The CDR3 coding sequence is TGTGCCAGCAGTTACTTCCAGGGTAGCTCCTACAATGAGCAGTTCTTC.